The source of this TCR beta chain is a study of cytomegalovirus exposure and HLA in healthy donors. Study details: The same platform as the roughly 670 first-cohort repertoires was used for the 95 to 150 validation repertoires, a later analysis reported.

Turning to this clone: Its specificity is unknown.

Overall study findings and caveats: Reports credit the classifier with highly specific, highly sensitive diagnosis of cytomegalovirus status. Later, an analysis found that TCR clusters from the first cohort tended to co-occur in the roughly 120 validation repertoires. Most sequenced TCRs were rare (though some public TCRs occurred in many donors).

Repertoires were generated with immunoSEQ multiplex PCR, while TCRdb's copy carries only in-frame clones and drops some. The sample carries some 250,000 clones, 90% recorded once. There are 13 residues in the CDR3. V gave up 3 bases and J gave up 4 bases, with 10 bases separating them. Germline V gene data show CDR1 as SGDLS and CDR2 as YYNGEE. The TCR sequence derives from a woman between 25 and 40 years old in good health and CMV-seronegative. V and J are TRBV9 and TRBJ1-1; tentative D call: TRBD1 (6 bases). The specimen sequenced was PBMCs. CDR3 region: CASSASGVTEAFF. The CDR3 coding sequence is TGTGCCAGCAGCGCTTCAGGGGTCACTGAAGCTTTCTTT.